These 27 T cell receptor beta chains originate from one sample sequenced in a study of monozygotic twins with inflammatory bowel disease. TCRdb reprocessed the 5' RACE reads; each CDR3 protein has one entry and no DNA is given. The sample includes around 97,000 distinct CDR3 sequences. The sequencing input was blood. The receptors here all came from a human donor with ulcerative colitis or Crohn's disease, or a healthy co-twin of an affected twin (not recorded which).

This clonotype ranks as medium-sized in terms of frequency. The rearrangement uses TRBV7-2 and TRBJ2-4; the TRBD2 assignment by TCRdb is unverifiable without DNA. Germline CDR1 SGHTA, CDR2 FQGNSA. The CDR3 sequence is 14 residues long. The CDR3: CASSPRYYKNIQYF.

V is TRBV9 and J is TRBJ2-1; TCRdb outputs TRBD1, but without DNA this stays unchecked. Germline V gene sequence: CDR1 SGDLS, CDR2 YYNGEE. The CDR3 is made up of 14 amino acids. The chain's CDR3 is CASNRRDRADEQFF.

This chain connects TRBV20-1 to TRBJ1-6; checking the TCRdb D call of TRBD1 is not possible without DNA. The CDR3 contains 14 residues. Looked up from germline, CDR1 is DFQATT and CDR2 is SNEGSKA (reference sequence). Here the CDR3 reads CSARTGQGNSPLHF.

This chain links TRBV27 with TRBJ1-5; TCRdb's D gene call, TRBD1, goes unchecked for lack of DNA. CDR1 is MNHEY and CDR2 is SMNVEV in the germline V gene (reference sequence). The CDR3 is 18 residues long. CDR3 sequence reads: CASSLRPPALLSNQPQHF.

The gene calls are TRBV6-2 or TRBV6-3 and TRBJ2-7; TCRdb proposes TRBD1, but this gene call is untestable without DNA. This CDR3 region has 15 residues. Germline CDR1 is MNHEY and CDR2 is SVGEGT. The CDR3 spells CASSGPGQGSYEQYF.

The chain carries TRBV29-1 and TRBJ2-1; lacking DNA, the TRBD2 call made by TCRdb goes unchecked. This CDR3 is 16 amino acids long. CDR1 and CDR2 from the germline V gene are SQVTM and ANQGSEA. CDR3 sequence: CSAVRGTSGSRDEQFF.

V is TRBV7-9 and J is TRBJ1-4; TCRdb picks TRBD1, but there is no DNA to check that call. CDR1 is SEHNR, CDR2 FQNEAQ, per germline (reference sequence). The CDR3 totals 13 residues. The CDR3 loop is CASSSGSREKLFF. Complete variable domain (other parts from reference TRBV7-9 and TRBJ1-4): DTGVSQNPRHKITKRGQNVTFRCDPISEHNRLYWYRQTLGQGPEFLTYFQNEAQLEKSRLLSDRFSAERPKGSFSTLEIQRTEQGDSAMYLCASSSGSREKLFFGSGTQLSVL.

V is TRBV6-6 and J is TRBJ2-3; TCRdb proposes TRBD1, but this gene call is untestable without DNA. Germline V CDR1 and CDR2: MNHNY, SVGAGI (reference sequence). This CDR3 contains 14 residues. The CDR3 is CASRPGGGLDTQYF.

CDR3 loop: CASSPEENRYTDTQYF. This chain connects TRBV7-2 to TRBJ2-3; TCRdb calls TRBD2, which cannot be checked without DNA. CDR3 size: 16 residues. CDR1 is SGHTA, CDR2 FQGNSA, per germline.

The chain joins TRBV7-9 to TRBJ1-6; as DNA is missing, the TRBD1 call by TCRdb cannot be tested. Germline-derived CDR1 and CDR2 are SEHNR and FQNEAQ (reference sequence). The CDR3 runs 15 residues. The CDR3: CASRAEDRVASPLHF.

In terms of frequency, this clonotype is medium-sized. V is TRBV7-9 and J is TRBJ2-5. Germline-derived CDR1 and CDR2 are SEHNR and FQNEAQ (reference sequence). This CDR3 has 11 residues. The CDR3 protein is CASSLQETQYF. Together with reference TRBV7-9 and TRBJ2-5, the CDR3 gives the full variable domain: DTGVSQNPRHKITKRGQNVTFRCDPISEHNRLYWYRQTLGQGPEFLTYFQNEAQLEKSRLLSDRFSAERPKGSFSTLEIQRTEQGDSAMYLCASSLQETQYFGPGTRLLVL.

The chain is built from TRBV12-3 or TRBV12-4 and TRBJ1-5. The length of the CDR3 is 14 residues. The CDR3 protein is CASSLVGRFQPQHF.

This sequence joins TRBV20-1 and TRBJ2-2. CDR1 and CDR2 from the germline V gene are DFQATT and SNEGSKA (reference sequence). CDR3 length: 13 amino acids. This CDR3 reads CSAYSDGREELFF.

The rearrangement uses TRBV18 and TRBJ1-5; the TCRdb call, TRBD1, lacks DNA for checking. The length of the CDR3 is 16 residues. From germline, CDR1 is KGHSH and CDR2 LQKENI. CDR3 sequence reads: CASSLLAREGGQPQHF.

This rearrangement joins TRBV29-1 to TRBJ1-4. Germline V gives CDR1 SQVTM, CDR2 ANQGSEA. This CDR3 has 14 amino acids. The CDR3 reads CSVSTGALNEKLFF.

The chain carries TRBV11-2 and TRBJ1-4. The germline V gene encodes CDR1 SGHAT and CDR2 FQNNGV. CDR3 size: 15 residues. The CDR3 loop reads CASSLVPQGGEKLFF.

This chain links TRBV7-9 with TRBJ2-1. CDR3 length: 13 residues. Germline CDR1 and CDR2: SEHNR and FQNEAQ (reference sequence). This chain's CDR3 is CASSLRDFNEQFF.

The gene calls are TRBV3-1 and TRBJ2-3; TCRdb proposes TRBD1, but this gene call is untestable without DNA. This CDR3 has 16 residues. Germline V gene lookup returns CDR1 LGHDT and CDR2 YNNKEL (reference sequence). CDR3 in amino acids: CASSYYPGQGPDTQYF.

V usage is TRBV5-4 and J usage is TRBJ2-5; the D call from TCRdb, TRBD1, cannot be confirmed without DNA. This CDR3 region has 13 residues. From germline, CDR1 is SGHNT and CDR2 YYREEE (reference sequence). CDR3 amino acids: CASSTGTEETQYF.

The genes are TRBV18 and TRBJ2-7. The CDR3 loop spans 13 amino acids. Germline loops: CDR1 KGHSH, CDR2 LQKENI. The CDR3 here is CASSPSSAYEQYF.

CDR3 protein: CASSLIPGSNQPQHF. This chain links TRBV5-1 with TRBJ1-5; the TCRdb call, TRBD1, lacks DNA for checking. CDR3 length equals 15 residues. Germline loops: CDR1 SGHRS, CDR2 YFSETQ.

The V call is TRBV20-1, the J call TRBJ2-2; TCRdb picks TRBD1, but there is no DNA to check that call. The CDR3 loop spans 16 amino acids. The germline gives CDR1 DFQATT, CDR2 SNEGSKA (reference sequence). This chain's CDR3 is CSARAPGRVLTGELFF.

This sequence joins TRBV19 and TRBJ2-7; TCRdb selects TRBD1, and the lack of DNA leaves this call unchecked. The CDR3 has 13 amino acids. Germline V gene sequence: CDR1 LNHDA, CDR2 SQIVND (reference sequence). The CDR3 loop reads CASSTTVSYEQYF.

V and J are TRBV6-5 and TRBJ1-2. Germline CDR1 reads MNHEY; CDR2 reads SVGAGI. The CDR3 has 15 residues. The CDR3 sequence is CASRGGAGANYGYTF.

The chain is built from TRBV20-1 and TRBJ1-2; TCRdb reports TRBD1, a call that lacks DNA to check it against. Germline assignment: CDR1 DFQATT and CDR2 SNEGSKA (reference sequence). The CDR3 extends over 14 amino acids. The CDR3 loop is CSARATGTADGYTF.

The chain links TRBV29-1 to TRBJ2-6; TCRdb outputs TRBD1, but without DNA this stays unchecked. The CDR3 totals 14 residues. Germline CDR1 SQVTM, CDR2 ANQGSEA. Here the CDR3 reads CSPPGYSGANVLTF.

The chain links TRBV6-2 or TRBV6-3 to TRBJ2-6. Germline-derived CDR1 and CDR2 are MNHEY and SVGEGT. The CDR3 covers 17 residues. CDR3 in amino acids: CASSYSTLVSGANVLTF.